The clone carrying this TCR beta chain was observed many times. Its matching antigen is unknown. Trimming took 3 bases from V and 2 from J; bases not matched to a gene: 3. CDR1 SGHRS and CDR2 YFSETQ come from the germline V gene. The CDR3 consists of 15 residues. This sample was taken from a study of response to subunit inactivated influenza vaccine. Overall study results and limits: Authors suggested seasonal influenza vaccinations each recruit few new T cells.

MiXCR, run by TCRdb on the RT-PCR reads, gives a single entry per CDR3 protein. The repertoire holds roughly 570,000 distinct CDR3 sequences, with 13% as singletons. The chain uses TRBV5-1 and TRBJ1-5, with 9 nucleotides matching TRBD1. Sequencing was performed on PBMCs from blood, taken roughly 46 days after vaccination. This TCR was recovered from a man aged 45-65 years who received an inactivated influenza vaccine. The CDR3 nucleotides read TGCGCCAGCAGCTGGGGACAGGGAGGCAATCAGCCCCAGCATTTT. Its translation is CASSWGQGGNQPQHF.